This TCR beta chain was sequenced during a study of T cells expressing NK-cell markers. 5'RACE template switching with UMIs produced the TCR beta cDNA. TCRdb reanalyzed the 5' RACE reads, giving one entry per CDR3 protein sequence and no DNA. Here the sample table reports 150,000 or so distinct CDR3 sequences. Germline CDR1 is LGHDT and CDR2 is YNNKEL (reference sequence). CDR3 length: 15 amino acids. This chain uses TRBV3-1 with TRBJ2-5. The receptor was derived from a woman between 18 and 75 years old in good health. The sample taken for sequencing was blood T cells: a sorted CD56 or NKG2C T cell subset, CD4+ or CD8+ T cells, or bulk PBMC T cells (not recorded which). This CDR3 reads CASSQDSVVSQTQYF.